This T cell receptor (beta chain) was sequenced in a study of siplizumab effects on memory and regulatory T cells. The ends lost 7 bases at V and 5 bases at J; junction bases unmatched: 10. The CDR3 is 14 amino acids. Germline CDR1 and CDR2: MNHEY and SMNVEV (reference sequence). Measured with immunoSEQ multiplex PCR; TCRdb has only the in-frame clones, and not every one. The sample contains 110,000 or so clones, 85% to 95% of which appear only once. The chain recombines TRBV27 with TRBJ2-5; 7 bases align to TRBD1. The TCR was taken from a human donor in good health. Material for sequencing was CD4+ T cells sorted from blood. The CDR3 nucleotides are TGTGCCAGCAAGGGGGCCGTAACGTGGGAGACCCAGTACTTC. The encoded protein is CASKGAVTWETQYF.